This T cell receptor beta chain was found in a study of blood T cell repertoires in COVID-19 (dated by TCRdb to 2018 to 2021). The study in broad terms: Samples from collaborators originated in the United States, Italy and Spain and spanned both the acute and convalescent phases of COVID-19. A freely available public database, intended as a resource for researchers studying the immune response to SARS-CoV-2, is where the repertoires were released. The sample metadata nearly always contained a de-identified subject ID, COVID-19 status, age in years and sex. Where available, HLA class I and class II types were obtained from metadata supplied by the sample provider rather than from assay-based typing. Subjects who had been exposed to COVID-19, were actively infected with it, or had recovered from it provided the deeply sampled blood TCRbeta repertoires that made up the dataset. Samples were obtained from the ongoing ImmuneRACE study (first 160 participants) and from roughly 1,300 subjects provided by 6 global collaborators. The material from the prospective study consisted of cDNA or gDNA derived from T cells, B-cell-depleted T cells, or PBMCs.

Overall study results and their limits: Clinical and demographic metadata were provided uncurated, with the amount varying by source and participant.

Whole blood was collected in K2EDTA tubes by collaborating institutions according to the institutions' own protocols. Collaborator samples were shipped for TCRbeta analysis as frozen whole blood, isolated PBMCs, or DNA extracted from either sample type. TCRbeta CDR3 regions were amplified from genomic DNA by means of the immunoSEQ Assay, a bias-controlled multiplex PCR. Concerning the study's data processing: Nucleated cell counts per sample were estimated from amplification of reference gene primers within the assay. To quantify the absolute abundance of each unique TCRbeta CDR3 rearrangement, sequence reads were collapsed and filtered. For each sample, productive Simpson clonality was calculated by taking the square root of Simpson's diversity index across productive rearrangements. Held by TCRdb, this immuneACCESS table contains in-frame sequences only and omits some clones. Under half of the omission traces to an unresolved V gene where checked; the cause of the rest is unknown. The DNA gave D and trimming, while V, J and clone size come from that table. Here the sample has about 66,000 clones; about 86% occur a single time. Approximately 7.2% of the sample lies in the top ten.

With respect to this clone: Its antigen specificity is not known. No per-base quality is available; no much larger clone lies one base away.

Sequenced: peripheral blood. The receptor comes from a man aged 45-65 years with active COVID-19.

The CDR3 reads as follows: CASSLAGAGETQYF. The base sequence is TGTGCCAGCAGCTTAGCGGGAGCCGGGGAGACCCAGTACTTC. The rearrangement joined TRBV7-2 to TRBJ2-5, with TRBD2 tentatively as D gene (5 bases match). Inclusive of the bounding cysteine and phenylalanine, the CDR3 is 14 residues long. Only the CDR3 region is kept as DNA, spanning 42 bases read in frame from base 1. CDR1 and CDR2 are read off the germline V gene as SGHTA and FQGNSA. V is clipped by 0 bases and J by 5 bases, and the sequence between their germline boundaries is 10 bases long.